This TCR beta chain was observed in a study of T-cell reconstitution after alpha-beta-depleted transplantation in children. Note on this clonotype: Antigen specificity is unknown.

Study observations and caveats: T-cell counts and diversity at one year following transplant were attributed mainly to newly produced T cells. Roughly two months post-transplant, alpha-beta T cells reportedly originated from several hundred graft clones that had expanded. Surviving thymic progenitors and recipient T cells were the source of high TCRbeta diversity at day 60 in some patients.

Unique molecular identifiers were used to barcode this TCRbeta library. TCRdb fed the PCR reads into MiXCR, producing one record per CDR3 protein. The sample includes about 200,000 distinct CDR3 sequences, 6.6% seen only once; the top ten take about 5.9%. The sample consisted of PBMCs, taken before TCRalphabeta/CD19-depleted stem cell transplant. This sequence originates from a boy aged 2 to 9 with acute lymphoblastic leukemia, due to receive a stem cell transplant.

The CDR3 bases are TGTGCCAGCTACAGGGGAAGAGTCACCGGGGAGCTGTTTTTT. Protein product: CASYRGRVTGELFF. The chain employs TRBV6-1 and TRBJ2-2; 7 bases agree with TRBD1. CDR3 length: 14 amino acids. The germline V gene encodes CDR1 MNHNS and CDR2 SASEGT. With V trimmed by 8 bases and J by 4 bases, 7 bases remained unmatched.